The 21 T cell receptor beta chains reported below all come from one sample, sequenced in a study of shared clonotypes between healthy human individuals (TCRdb year 2020). Libraries were prepared through the immunoSEQ multiplex PCR assay. Here the immuneACCESS table is served through TCRdb, limited to in-frame sequences with V and J called. Missing clones are a known gap in these copies; in checked studies unresolved V genes cover under half, and the rest lacks a known reason. This sample is represented by hundreds of thousands of clones; 85% to 95% of them were singletons. The ten most abundant clones make up over 0.1% of the sample. CD8 naive samples were CD45RO-negative cells positively selected for CCR7, giving a CD45RA+CCR7+ population that excluded TemRA cells. The sample was naive CD8+ T cells sorted from blood. The sample's cell subset or site label, decoded: CD45RA+CCR7+. The source is a woman in her thirties in good health.

The chain carries TRBV2 and TRBJ1-5; TRBD1 agrees at 7 bases. CDR1 and CDR2 from the germline V gene are SNHLY and FYNNEI. This CDR3 spans 16 amino acids. V lost 4 bases to trimming and J lost 0 bases; unmatched junction nucleotides: 6. The CDR3 nucleotides read TGTGCCAGCAGTGTTAGCAGGGGGATTAGCAATCAGCCCCAGCATTTT. Encoded protein: CASSVSRGISNQPQHF.

The chain employs TRBV19 and TRBJ2-7; 9 bases map to TRBD1. CDR1 is LNHDA, CDR2 SQIVND, per germline (reference sequence). The V and J ends lost 6 bases and 5 bases, in that order; junction bases with no gene match: 5. The CDR3 totals 13 residues. The CDR3 region has the DNA TGTGCCAGTAGCCCCTGGACAGGGGACGAGCAGTACTTC. The encoded protein is CASSPWTGDEQYF.

CDR3 DNA sequence: TGTGCCAGCAGTTTCGCGACAGGGATGCAGTACGAGCAGTACTTC. As protein: CASSFATGMQYEQYF. The V call is TRBV28, the J call TRBJ2-7; 7 bases map to TRBD1. Trimming removed 3 bases from V and 4 bases from J; junction bases left unmatched: 9. Germline lookup yields CDR1 MDHEN and CDR2 SYDVKM. The CDR3 has 15 amino acids.

This clone was recorded once. The chain joins TRBV28 to TRBJ1-2; D remains ambiguous. V was trimmed by 3 bases and J by 3 bases, leaving 17 bases between them. The CDR3 spans 16 residues. Looked up from germline, CDR1 is MDHEN and CDR2 is SYDVKM. The CDR3 DNA follows: TGTGCCAGCAGTTTCCTCCCAGGTAGTCGGTACTATGGCTACACCTTC. Amino acids: CASSFLPGSRYYGYTF.

J is TRBJ2-7 and V is TRBV5-4; TRBD2 matches at 10 bases. The CDR3 totals 16 residues. V gave up 3 bases and J gave up 5 bases; unmatched junction bases: 11. Germline lookup yields CDR1 SGHNT and CDR2 YYREEE (reference sequence). CDR3 sequence: CASSSGLLAGDNEQYF. As DNA, the CDR3 is TGTGCCAGCAGCTCTGGCCTCCTAGCGGGAGACAACGAGCAGTACTTC.

V usage is TRBV5-1 and J usage is TRBJ1-1; no definite D call. The CDR3 extends over 14 amino acids. Germline V CDR1 and CDR2: SGHRS, YFSETQ. With 4 bases removed from V and 3 bases from J, the gap between germline ends came to 13 bases. The CDR3 region has the DNA TGCGCCAGCAGCGGATTGAATAAAGACACTGAAGCTTTCTTT. This translates into CASSGLNKDTEAFF.

The chain links TRBV5-4 to TRBJ1-4, with 7 bases that match TRBD1. The trim removed 0 bases at V and 4 bases at J, leaving 6 bases unmatched. This CDR3 is 16 amino acids long. Germline V lookup: CDR1 SGHNT, CDR2 YYREEE (reference sequence). DNA for the CDR3: TGTGCCAGCAGCTTGGGGGTGGACAGGAGTAATGAAAAACTGTTTTTT. It encodes CASSLGVDRSNEKLFF.

The genes are TRBV7-9 and TRBJ1-1, with no clear D. Germline V gene data show CDR1 as SEHNR and CDR2 as FQNEAQ (reference sequence). Trimming pared 4 bases from V and 8 bases from J, leaving 11 bases between. The CDR3 is 12 amino acids. The DNA of the CDR3 is TGTGCCAGCAGCTCCAGCGATCTGGAAGCTTTCTTT. Residues: CASSSSDLEAFF.

This clone was counted a single time. The gene calls are TRBV27 and TRBJ2-7; 10 bases agree with TRBD1. The junction had 10 bases not matched to a gene; V was cut back by 5 bases and J by 3 bases. CDR3 size: 16 residues. The germline gives CDR1 MNHEY, CDR2 SMNVEV (reference sequence). CDR3 amino acids: CASSPVTGGLDYEQYF. The DNA for the CDR3 is TGTGCCAGCAGTCCGGTGACAGGGGGCCTTGACTACGAGCAGTACTTC.

V usage is TRBV28 and J usage is TRBJ1-3; no definite D call. The CDR3 totals 15 residues. V was pared by 3 bases and J by 0 bases, with 9 bases between. The germline V gene encodes CDR1 MDHEN and CDR2 SYDVKM. CDR3 nucleotide sequence: TGTGCCAGCAGTTTGCCCCCCATCTCTGGAAACACCATATATTTT. Its translation is CASSLPPISGNTIYF.

The chain employs TRBV6-5 and TRBJ1-1, with unresolved D. The CDR3 spans 15 residues. Germline lookup yields CDR1 MNHEY and CDR2 SVGAGI. The ends were cut back, 1 base at V and 7 bases at J, with 16 bases in the middle. CDR3 DNA sequence: TGTGCCAGCAGTTACTATTCCGGGGATGGAAGTGAAGCTTTCTTT. This codes for CASSYYSGDGSEAFF.

The V gene is TRBV27, the J gene TRBJ2-7; D is possibly TRBD1 (6 bases). Germline V gives CDR1 MNHEY, CDR2 SMNVEV (reference sequence). V gave up 2 bases and J gave up 3 bases, with 11 bases separating them. The length of the CDR3 is 14 residues. This CDR3 reads CASSLARGGYEQYF. In DNA, the CDR3 is TGTGCCAGCAGTTTAGCCAGGGGCGGCTACGAGCAGTACTTC.

In its sample, this clone was seen once. Written as DNA, the CDR3 is TGTGCCAGCAGCCCGACCAGCCCCAGGCGGGAGACCCAGTACTTC. This gives the protein CASSPTSPRRETQYF. The chain combines TRBV7-8 with TRBJ2-5; D gene uncertain. V was cut by 5 bases and J by 5 bases, with 18 bases left in between. The CDR3 totals 15 residues. The germline V gene encodes CDR1 SGHVS and CDR2 FQNEAQ.

The CDR3 spells CASSRTGREKLFF. CDR3 DNA: TGTGCCAGCAGTAGGACAGGGAGGGAAAAACTGTTTTTT. This chain joins TRBV2 and TRBJ1-4; 8 nucleotides match TRBD1. CDR1 and CDR2 from the germline V gene are SNHLY and FYNNEI. With V trimmed by 5 bases and J by 8 bases, 4 bases remained unmatched. The CDR3 covers 13 residues.

The V call is TRBV5-1, the J call TRBJ2-7, with a possible D match to TRBD2 (7 bases). The CDR3 length is 15 residues. V lost 0 bases, J lost 2 bases, and 12 bases lay in between. Germline V gene sequence: CDR1 SGHRS, CDR2 YFSETQ. Written as DNA, the CDR3 is TGCGCCAGCAGCTTGGCGGGGGGCTCCGCCTACGAGCAGTACTTC. Its protein product is CASSLAGGSAYEQYF.

The rearrangement joins TRBV19 to TRBJ2-3, with D perhaps being TRBD1 or TRBD2 (5 bases each). Per the germline V gene, CDR1 is LNHDA and CDR2 is SQIVND (reference sequence). V was shortened by 3 bases and J by 4 bases, with 29 bases between the two germline ends. The CDR3 has 20 residues. CDR3 sequence (DNA): TGTGCCAGTAGTATTGGAGGACCATCGGGGACGCGCTTGTGGGCAGATACGCAGTATTTT. It is translated as CASSIGGPSGTRLWADTQYF.

The J gene is TRBJ2-5, the V gene TRBV4-2, with TRBD2 matching 8 bases. The DNA end is more similar to TRBJ2-7, so the J call may be wrong. Germline V CDR1 and CDR2: LGHNA, YNFKEQ. The CDR3 is made up of 17 amino acids. The DNA for the CDR3 is TGTGCCAGCAGCCAAGAACCTTATAGCGGGACGAACCACGAGCAGTACTTC. Translated, it gives CASSQEPYSGTNHEQYF.

The chain links TRBV7-9 to TRBJ1-1; no definite D call. The CDR3 consists of 13 residues. From germline, CDR1 is SEHNR and CDR2 FQNEAQ (reference sequence). Trimming took 5 bases from V and 7 from J, leaving 14 bases between them. The CDR3 loop is CASSPRERLEAFF. The CDR3 DNA reads TGTGCCAGCAGCCCTAGAGAGCGCCTTGAAGCTTTCTTT.

The rearrangement joins TRBV28 to TRBJ1-5; D is unresolved. Trimming removed 6 bases from V and 0 bases from J, with 12 bases in between. CDR3 size: 15 residues. CDR1 MDHEN and CDR2 SYDVKM come from the germline V gene. CDR3 region: CASSLRRASNQPQHF. The CDR3 DNA reads TGTGCCAGCAGCCTCAGGCGAGCTAGCAATCAGCCCCAGCATTTT.

This sequence joins TRBV29-1 and TRBJ2-7; 9 bases fit TRBD2. Germline CDR1 is SQVTM and CDR2 is ANQGSEA. With 5 bases clipped from V and 1 base from J, the junction kept 3 bases outside the gene matches. CDR3 length equals 13 residues. DNA for the CDR3: TGCAGCGTTCTTAGCGGGAGTTCCTACGAGCAGTACTTC. Its translation: CSVLSGSSYEQYF.

The gene calls are TRBV25-1 and TRBJ2-7; 7 nucleotides agree with TRBD2. The CDR3 is 14 amino acids. CDR1 and CDR2 from the germline V gene are MGHDK and SYGVNS. J was trimmed by 7 bases and V by 2 bases; bases with no gene match: 8. CDR3 sequence reads: CASSELRGAGEQYF. The CDR3 DNA sequence: TGTGCCAGCAGTGAACTTAGGGGAGCGGGAGAGCAGTACTTC.